This T cell receptor (beta chain) was sequenced during a study of cytomegalovirus exposure and HLA in healthy donors. The primer mix had 60 Vbeta and 13 Jbeta primers. Sequenced by immunoSEQ multiplex PCR; TCRdb stores in-frame clones only, minus some. The data show 130,000 to 150,000 clones, with roughly 76% seen just once and under 15% held by the top ten. CDR1 is SEHNR and CDR2 is FQNEAQ in the germline V gene (reference sequence). The J segment lost 0 bases and the V segment lost 7 bases, leaving 3 bases of the junction unmatched. The CDR3 has 14 amino acids. The clonotype originates from a human donor in good health. Sequencing was performed on PBMCs. J is TRBJ2-1 and V is TRBV7-9; 7 bases agree with TRBD1. CDR3 sequence reads: CASKGASSYNEQFF. CDR3 nucleotides: TGTGCCAGCAAGGGGGCGAGCTCCTACAATGAGCAGTTCTTC.